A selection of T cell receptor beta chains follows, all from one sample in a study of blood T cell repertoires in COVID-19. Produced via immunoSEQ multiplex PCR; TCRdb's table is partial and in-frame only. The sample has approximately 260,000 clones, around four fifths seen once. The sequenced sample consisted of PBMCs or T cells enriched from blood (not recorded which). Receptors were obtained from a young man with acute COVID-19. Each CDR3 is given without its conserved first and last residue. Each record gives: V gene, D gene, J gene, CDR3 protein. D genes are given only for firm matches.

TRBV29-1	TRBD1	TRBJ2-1	SAATGHASYNEQF
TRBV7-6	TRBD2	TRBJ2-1	ASSPAGTSIGEQF
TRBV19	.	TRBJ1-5	ASTYGDQPQH
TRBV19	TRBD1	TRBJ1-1	ASSIAGTGDEAF
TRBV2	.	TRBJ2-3	ASIAGGADTQY
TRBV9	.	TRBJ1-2	ASSVARGGGYGYT
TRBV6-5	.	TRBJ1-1	ASSYLTDPPITEAF
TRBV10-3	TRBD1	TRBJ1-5	AISDPGQGNQPQH
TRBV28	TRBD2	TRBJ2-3	AGRGGSTDTQY
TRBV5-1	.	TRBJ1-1	ASSTGYTEAF
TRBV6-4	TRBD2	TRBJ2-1	ASSLGLAGSYNEQF
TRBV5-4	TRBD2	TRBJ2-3	ASSLAILAGSTDTQY
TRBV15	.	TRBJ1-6	ATSRYSSYNSPLH
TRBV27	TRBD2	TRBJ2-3	ATSPVGGSTDTQY
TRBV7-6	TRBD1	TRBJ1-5	ASSLGTGEGQPQH
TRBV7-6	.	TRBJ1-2	ASSQERGFNYGYT